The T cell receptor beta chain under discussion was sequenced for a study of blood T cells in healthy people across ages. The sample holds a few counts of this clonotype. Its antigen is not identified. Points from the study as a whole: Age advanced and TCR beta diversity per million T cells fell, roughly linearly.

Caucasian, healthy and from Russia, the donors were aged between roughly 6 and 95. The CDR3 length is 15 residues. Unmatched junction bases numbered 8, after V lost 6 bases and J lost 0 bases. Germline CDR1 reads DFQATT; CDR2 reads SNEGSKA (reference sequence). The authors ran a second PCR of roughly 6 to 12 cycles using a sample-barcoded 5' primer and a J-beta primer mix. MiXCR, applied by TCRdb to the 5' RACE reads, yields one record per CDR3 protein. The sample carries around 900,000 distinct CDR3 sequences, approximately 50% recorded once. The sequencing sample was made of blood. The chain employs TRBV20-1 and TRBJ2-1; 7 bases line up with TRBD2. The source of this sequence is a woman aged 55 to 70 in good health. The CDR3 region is CSAGRRMGSYNEQFF. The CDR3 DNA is TGCAGTGCCGGGAGGCGGATGGGCTCCTACAATGAGCAGTTCTTC.